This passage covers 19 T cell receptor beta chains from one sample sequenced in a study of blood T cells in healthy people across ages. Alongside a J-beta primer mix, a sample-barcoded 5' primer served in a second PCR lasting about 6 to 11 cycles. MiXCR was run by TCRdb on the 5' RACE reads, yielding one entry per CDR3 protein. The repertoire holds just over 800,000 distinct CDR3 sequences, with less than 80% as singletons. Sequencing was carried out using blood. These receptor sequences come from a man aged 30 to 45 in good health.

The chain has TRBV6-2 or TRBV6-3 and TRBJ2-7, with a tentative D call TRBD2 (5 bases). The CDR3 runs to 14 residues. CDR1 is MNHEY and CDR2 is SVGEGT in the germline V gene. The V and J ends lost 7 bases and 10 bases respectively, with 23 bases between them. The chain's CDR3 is CASTLQSARENQYF. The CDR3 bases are TGTGCCAGCACCTTACAGTCGGCGAGGGAGAACCAGTACTTC.

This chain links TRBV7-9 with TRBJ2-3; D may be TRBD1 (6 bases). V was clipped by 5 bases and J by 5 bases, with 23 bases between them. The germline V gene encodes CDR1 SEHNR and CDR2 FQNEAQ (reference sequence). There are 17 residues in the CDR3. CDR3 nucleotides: TGTGCCAGCAGCGCACCGGGACATCTGGAGAGAGAAGATACGCAGTATTTT. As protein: CASSAPGHLEREDTQYF. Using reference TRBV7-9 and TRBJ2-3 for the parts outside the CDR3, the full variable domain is DTGVSQNPRHKITKRGQNVTFRCDPISEHNRLYWYRQTLGQGPEFLTYFQNEAQLEKSRLLSDRFSAERPKGSFSTLEIQRTEQGDSAMYLCASSAPGHLEREDTQYFGPGTRLTVL.

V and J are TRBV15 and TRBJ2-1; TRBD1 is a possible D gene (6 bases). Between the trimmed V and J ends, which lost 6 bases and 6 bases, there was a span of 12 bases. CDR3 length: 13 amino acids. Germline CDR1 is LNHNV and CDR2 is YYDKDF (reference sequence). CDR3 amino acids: CATSDGDTNEQFF. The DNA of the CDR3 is TGTGCCACCAGTGACGGGGACACCAATGAGCAGTTCTTC.

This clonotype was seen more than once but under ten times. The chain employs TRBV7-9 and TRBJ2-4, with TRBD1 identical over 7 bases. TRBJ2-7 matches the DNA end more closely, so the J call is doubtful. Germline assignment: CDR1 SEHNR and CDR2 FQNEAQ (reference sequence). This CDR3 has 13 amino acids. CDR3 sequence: CASGRDSTYEQYF. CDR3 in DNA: TGTGCCAGTGGACGGGACAGCACCTACGAGCAGTACTTC.

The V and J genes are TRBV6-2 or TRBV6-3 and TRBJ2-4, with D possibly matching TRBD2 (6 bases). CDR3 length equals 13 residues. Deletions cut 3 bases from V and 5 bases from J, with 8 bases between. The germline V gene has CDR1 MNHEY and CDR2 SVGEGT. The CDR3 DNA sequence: TGTGCCAGCAGTTATGGGGAGGAAAACATTCAGTACTTC. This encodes CASSYGEENIQYF.

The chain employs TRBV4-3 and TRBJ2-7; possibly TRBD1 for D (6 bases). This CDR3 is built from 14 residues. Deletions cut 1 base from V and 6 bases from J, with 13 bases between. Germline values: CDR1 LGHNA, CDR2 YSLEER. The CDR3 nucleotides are TGCGCCAGCAGCCAAGGGGGACACCTCGCCGAGCAGTACTTC. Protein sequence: CASSQGGHLAEQYF.

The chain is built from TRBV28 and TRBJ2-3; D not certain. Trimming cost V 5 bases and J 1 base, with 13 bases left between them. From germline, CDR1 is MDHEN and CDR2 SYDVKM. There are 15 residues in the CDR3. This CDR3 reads CASSIGYAGTDTQYF. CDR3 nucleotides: TGTGCCAGCAGTATAGGATATGCGGGCACAGATACGCAGTATTTT.

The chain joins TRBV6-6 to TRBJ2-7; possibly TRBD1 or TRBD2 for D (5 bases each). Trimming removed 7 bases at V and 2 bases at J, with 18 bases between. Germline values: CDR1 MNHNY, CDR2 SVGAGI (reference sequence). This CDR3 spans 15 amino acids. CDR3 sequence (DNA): TGTGCCAGCACCCACGGGGCAGTTGGAGCCTACGAGCAGTACTTC. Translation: CASTHGAVGAYEQYF.

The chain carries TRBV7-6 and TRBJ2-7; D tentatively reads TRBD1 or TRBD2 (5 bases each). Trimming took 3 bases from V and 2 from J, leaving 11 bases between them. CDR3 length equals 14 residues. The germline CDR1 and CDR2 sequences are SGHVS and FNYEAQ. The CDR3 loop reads CASSLSGPPYEQYF. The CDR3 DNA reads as TGTGCCAGCAGCTTGTCGGGGCCCCCCTACGAGCAGTACTTC. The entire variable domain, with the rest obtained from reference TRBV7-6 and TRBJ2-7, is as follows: GAGVSQSPRYKVTKRGQDVALRCDPISGHVSLYWYRQALGQGPEFLTYFNYEAQQDKSGLPNDRFSAERPEGSISTLTIQRTEQRDSAMYRCASSLSGPPYEQYFGPGTRLTVT.

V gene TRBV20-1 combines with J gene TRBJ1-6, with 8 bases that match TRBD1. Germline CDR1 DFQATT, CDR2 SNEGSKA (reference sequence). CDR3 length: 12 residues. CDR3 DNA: TGCAGCCTGGACAGGGCTAGTGGACCCCTCCACTTT. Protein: CSLDRASGPLHF.

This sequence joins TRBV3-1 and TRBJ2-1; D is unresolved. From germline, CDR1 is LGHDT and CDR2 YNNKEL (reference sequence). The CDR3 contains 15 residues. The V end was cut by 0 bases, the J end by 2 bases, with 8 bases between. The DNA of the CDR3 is TGTGCCAGCAGCCAAGATACGATCGCCTACAATGAGCAGTTCTTC. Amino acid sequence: CASSQDTIAYNEQFF.

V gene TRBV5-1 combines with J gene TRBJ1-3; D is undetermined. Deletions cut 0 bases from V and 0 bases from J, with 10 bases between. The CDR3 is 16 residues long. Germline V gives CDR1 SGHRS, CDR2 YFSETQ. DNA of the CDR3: TGCGCCAGCAGCTTGGTCAGAGTGGGCTCTGGAAACACCATATATTTT. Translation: CASSLVRVGSGNTIYF.

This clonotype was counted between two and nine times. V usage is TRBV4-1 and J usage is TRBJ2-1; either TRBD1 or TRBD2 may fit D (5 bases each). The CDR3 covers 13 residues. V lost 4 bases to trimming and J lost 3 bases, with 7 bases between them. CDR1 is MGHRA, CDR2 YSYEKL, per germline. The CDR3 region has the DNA TGCGCCAGCAGCCGGGACGGCTACAATGAGCAGTTCTTC. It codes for CASSRDGYNEQFF.

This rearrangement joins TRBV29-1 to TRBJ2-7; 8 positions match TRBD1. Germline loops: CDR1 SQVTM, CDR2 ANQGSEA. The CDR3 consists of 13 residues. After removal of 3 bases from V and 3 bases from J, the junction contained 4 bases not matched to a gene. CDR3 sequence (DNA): TGCAGCGTTGATGGACAGGGTCTCTACGAGCAGTACTTC. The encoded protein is CSVDGQGLYEQYF.

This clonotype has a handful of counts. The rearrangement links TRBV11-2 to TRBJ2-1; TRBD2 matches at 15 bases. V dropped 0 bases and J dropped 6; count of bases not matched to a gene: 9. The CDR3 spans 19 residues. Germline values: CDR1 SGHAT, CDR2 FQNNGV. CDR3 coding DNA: TGTGCCAGCAGCTTAGAAAGGACTAGCGGGGGGGCCTCGCCCAATGAGCAGTTCTTC. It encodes CASSLERTSGGASPNEQFF.

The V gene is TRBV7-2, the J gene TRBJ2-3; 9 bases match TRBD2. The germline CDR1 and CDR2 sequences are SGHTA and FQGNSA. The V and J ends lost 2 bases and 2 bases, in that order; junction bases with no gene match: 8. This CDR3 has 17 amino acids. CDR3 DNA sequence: TGTGCCAGCAGCTTAAGGCTTAGCGGGGGCTCCACAGATACGCAGTATTTT. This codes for CASSLRLSGGSTDTQYF. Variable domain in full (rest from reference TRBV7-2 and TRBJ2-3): GAGVSQSPSNKVTEKGKDVELRCDPISGHTALYWYRQSLGQGLEFLIYFQGNSAPDKSGLPSDRFSAERTGGSVSTLTIQRTQQEDSAVYLCASSLRLSGGSTDTQYFGPGTRLTVL.

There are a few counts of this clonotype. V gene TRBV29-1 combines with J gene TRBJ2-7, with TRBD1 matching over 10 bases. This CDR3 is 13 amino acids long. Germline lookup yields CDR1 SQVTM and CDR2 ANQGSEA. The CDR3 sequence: CSARTGGSYEQYF. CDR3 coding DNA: TGCAGTGCCCGGACAGGGGGCTCCTACGAGCAGTACTTC.

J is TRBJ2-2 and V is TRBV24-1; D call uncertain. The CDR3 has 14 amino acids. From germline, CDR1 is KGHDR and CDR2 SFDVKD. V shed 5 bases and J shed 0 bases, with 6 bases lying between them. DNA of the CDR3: TGTGCCACCAGTGGGTACGCGAACACCGGGGAGCTGTTTTTT. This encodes CATSGYANTGELFF.

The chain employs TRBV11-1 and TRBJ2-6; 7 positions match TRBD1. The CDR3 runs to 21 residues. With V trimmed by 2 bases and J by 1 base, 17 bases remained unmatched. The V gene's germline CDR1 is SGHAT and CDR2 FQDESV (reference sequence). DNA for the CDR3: TGTGCCAGCAGCTTACCGGCAGGACAGGAACCACCCACGTCTGGGGCCAACGTCCTGACTTTC. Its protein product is CASSLPAGQEPPTSGANVLTF.